Listed below are T cell receptor beta chains from one sample, sequenced in a study of cytomegalovirus exposure and HLA in healthy donors. Using immunoSEQ multiplex PCR, the repertoire was profiled, and TCRdb retains in-frame clones only, with some absent. This sample has some 130,000 clones, with approximately 78% found just once. The sequenced sample was PBMCs. The receptors were sampled from a woman aged 25 to 39 in good health and CMV-seropositive. CDR3s include the opening cysteine and the closing phenylalanine or tryptophan. Each record gives: CDR3 DNA, CDR3 protein, D gene, J gene, V gene, clone size. D genes are given only for firm matches. Size is stated for part of the rows, as once, few or many counts, or as a class when the clone is expanded.

TGCGCCAGCAGCCAAGGCGGGGAGGTGAGGTCCGGGGAGCTGTTTTTT,CASSQGGEVRSGELFF,.,TRBJ2-2,TRBV4-3,.
TGTGCCAGCAGCCCAGGGACAGGGGCACGAGAGCAGTACTTC,CASSPGTGAREQYF,TRBD1,TRBJ2-7,TRBV7-3,.
TGTGCCAGCAGTTACTCGAAGTACCAGGATAATTCACCCCTCCACTTT,CASSYSKYQDNSPLHF,.,TRBJ1-6,TRBV6-5,.
TGTGCCAGCAGACTCGACAGCGGGGATGAGCAGTTCTTC,CASRLDSGDEQFF,TRBD2,TRBJ2-1,TRBV28,.
TGTGCCAGCAGTGAATATGGGTCAGGAAAACTGTTTTTT,CASSEYGSGKLFF,.,TRBJ1-4,TRBV25-1,.
TGTGCCACCAGCAGAGACCCGACGGGACTCCTGTACAATGAGCAGTTCTTC,CATSRDPTGLLYNEQFF,.,TRBJ2-1,TRBV15,.
TGTGCCAGCAGCCAAGGACTAGCGGGACACACAGATACGCAGTATTTT,CASSQGLAGHTDTQYF,TRBD2,TRBJ2-3,TRBV4-2,.
TGTGCCAGCAGCCGACAGGGGTTTACTAATGAAAAACTGTTTTTT,CASSRQGFTNEKLFF,TRBD1,TRBJ1-4,TRBV2,.
TGTGCCAGCAGCTTGGGACTATCCAAGCAGTATTTT,CASSLGLSKQYF,.,TRBJ2-3,TRBV12-1,.
TGCGCCAGCAGCCAAGAAAAGGGCAGGGGCAATCAGCCCCAGCATTTT,CASSQEKGRGNQPQHF,.,TRBJ1-5,TRBV4-3,.
TGTGCCAGCAGTGGGTCCAGGGGTCCAGATACGCAGTATTTT,CASSGSRGPDTQYF,.,TRBJ2-3,TRBV2,.
TGTGCCAGCCGGACAGGGTTGGCTGGGGCCAACGTCCTGACTTTC,CASRTGLAGANVLTF,TRBD1,TRBJ2-6,TRBV6-5,.
TGTGCCAGCAGCTTAAGTGTACAAGAGACCCAGTACTTC,CASSLSVQETQYF,.,TRBJ2-5,TRBV7-3,.
TGTGCCAGCAGTCTCAGCACAGGGGTTAGAGAGACCCAGTACTTC,CASSLSTGVRETQYF,TRBD1,TRBJ2-5,TRBV25-1,.
TGCGCCAGCAGCTACTCACCACTGGGCGCAGAGCAGTACTTC,CASSYSPLGAEQYF,.,TRBJ2-7,TRBV4-3,once
TGCAGCGTTGACACCACAGGCAGGGGGGACTATGGCTACACCTTC,CSVDTTGRGDYGYTF,TRBD1,TRBJ1-2,TRBV29-1,once
TGTGCCAGCAGCATTGGGACAGCCTACGAGCAGTACTTC,CASSIGTAYEQYF,TRBD1,TRBJ2-7,TRBV9,few
TGTGCCAGCAGCTTAGTGGCTAGCGGGGTAGATACGCAGTATTTT,CASSLVASGVDTQYF,TRBD2,TRBJ2-3,TRBV7-3,.
TGCGCCAGCAGCCCGGGGGTCAATGGGAACTATGGCTACACCTTC,CASSPGVNGNYGYTF,.,TRBJ1-2,TRBV5-1,.
TGTGCCAGCAGCTCCTTGGCAGCCCAAGGGGTGGAGACCCAGTACTTC,CASSSLAAQGVETQYF,.,TRBJ2-5,TRBV7-2,.
TGTGCCAGCAGCTCGAGGGCTGGGGACCAAGAGACCCAGTACTTC,CASSSRAGDQETQYF,.,TRBJ2-5,TRBV11-1,few
TGTGCCAGCAGCTTGGACCAGGGGGACCGAGTCTACGAGCAGTACTTC,CASSLDQGDRVYEQYF,TRBD1,TRBJ2-7,TRBV5-5,.
TGCGCCAGCAGCCAAGTTAGCAGCGGGGCCCAAGAGACCCAGTACTTC,CASSQVSSGAQETQYF,TRBD2,TRBJ2-5,TRBV4-1,.
TGTGCCTGGAGTGTAATTAGCGGTCCCTACAATGAGCAGTTCTTC,CAWSVISGPYNEQFF,.,TRBJ2-1,TRBV30,once
TGCGCCAGCAGCAAGGGAAAGGCAGGGGAGACTGAAGCTTTCTTT,CASSKGKAGETEAFF,.,TRBJ1-1,TRBV4-1,.
TGTGCCAGCAGCTTAGCGGCCCCGATAGGGGCTAACTATGGCTACACCTTC,CASSLAAPIGANYGYTF,.,TRBJ1-2,TRBV7-2,once
TGTGCCAGCAGCTCCGGGTGGGGCGGTCAAGAGACCCAGTACTTC,CASSSGWGGQETQYF,.,TRBJ2-5,TRBV7-2,.
TGTGCCAGCAGTGTAACGGGGGGACTTACTGAAGCTTTCTTT,CASSVTGGLTEAFF,.,TRBJ1-1,TRBV2,.
TGCGCCAGCAGCCGATCCGCAGGCCCTCCAACAGATACGCAGTATTTT,CASSRSAGPPTDTQYF,.,TRBJ2-3,TRBV4-1,.
TGTGCCAGCAGTACAGCTCGCTCTGGGGCCAACGTCCTGACTTTC,CASSTARSGANVLTF,.,TRBJ2-6,TRBV27,.
TGTGCCAGCAGCCCCTACGGCACCGGGGAGCTGTTTTTT,CASSPYGTGELFF,.,TRBJ2-2,TRBV7-2,.
TGTGCCAGCAGCCCATTGTCAGGAAGCTCCTACGAGCAGTACTTC,CASSPLSGSSYEQYF,.,TRBJ2-7,TRBV7-9,.
TGTGCCAGCAGTTCCGGGACTCGCACAGATACGCAGTATTTT,CASSSGTRTDTQYF,.,TRBJ2-3,TRBV6-6,.
TGTGCCAGCCGTATGCGGGGAGAGACCCAGTACTTC,CASRMRGETQYF,.,TRBJ2-5,TRBV6-6,.
TGTGCCAGCAGCTTGGACCTCCTTCGGGGCGAGCAGTACTTC,CASSLDLLRGEQYF,.,TRBJ2-7,TRBV5-6,.
TGTGCCAGCAGCCAAGGACAGGGAAGCAATCAGCCCCAGCATTTT,CASSQGQGSNQPQHF,TRBD1,TRBJ1-5,TRBV4-2,.
TGTGCCAGCTCACCACCGGAGTCTCCCGGGTATGGCTACACCTTC,CASSPPESPGYGYTF,.,TRBJ1-2,TRBV18,.
TGCGCCAGCAGCTGGAGGGGACTCCGAGGGGCAGATACGCAGTATTTT,CASSWRGLRGADTQYF,.,TRBJ2-3,TRBV5-1,.
TGTGCCAGCAGCCAAGGACACACTGTCCATACGCAGTATTTT,CASSQGHTVHTQYF,.,TRBJ2-3,TRBV14,.
TGTGCCAGCAGCTTGGCCGGGGGGGGTCGAAATTCACCCCTCCACTTT,CASSLAGGGRNSPLHF,.,TRBJ1-6,TRBV5-4,.
TGTGCCAGCAGCCCCTCAGCGGGGGGGCCATTCGGAGAGACCCAGTACTTC,CASSPSAGGPFGETQYF,TRBD2,TRBJ2-5,TRBV5-4,.
TGCGCCAGCCGCGGTGGCAGTTCCTCTGGAAACACCATATATTTT,CASRGGSSSGNTIYF,.,TRBJ1-3,TRBV5-1,few
TGTGCCAGCAGCCGAGGGGGTTCCTATGGCTACACCTTC,CASSRGGSYGYTF,.,TRBJ1-2,TRBV6-5,.
TGTGCCCTCCGGCGGGGCAGTTACGGGGAGCTGTTTTTT,CALRRGSYGELFF,.,TRBJ2-2,TRBV7-2,.
TGTGCCAGCAGTTTAAACAGATATCAGCCCCAGCATTTT,CASSLNRYQPQHF,.,TRBJ1-5,TRBV27,.
TGTGCCAGCAGCCCTCGCGCCCCCTTTTACGAGCAGTACTTC,CASSPRAPFYEQYF,.,TRBJ2-7,TRBV27,.
TGTGCCAGTTGGGACAGGGGGCGCGCGGCTTTCTTT,CASWDRGRAAFF,TRBD1,TRBJ1-1,TRBV19,.
TGTGCCTGGAGTAAGGGGGTAAATCAGCCCCAGCATTTT,CAWSKGVNQPQHF,.,TRBJ1-5,TRBV30,.
TGCGCCAGCAGCCAGCGAGGCCTAGCCAAAAACATTCAGTACTTC,CASSQRGLAKNIQYF,.,TRBJ2-4,TRBV4-3,.
TGCGCCAGCAGCTTGATGTCTGGGTGGACAGCAAACACTGAAGCTTTCTTT,CASSLMSGWTANTEAFF,.,TRBJ1-1,TRBV5-1,.